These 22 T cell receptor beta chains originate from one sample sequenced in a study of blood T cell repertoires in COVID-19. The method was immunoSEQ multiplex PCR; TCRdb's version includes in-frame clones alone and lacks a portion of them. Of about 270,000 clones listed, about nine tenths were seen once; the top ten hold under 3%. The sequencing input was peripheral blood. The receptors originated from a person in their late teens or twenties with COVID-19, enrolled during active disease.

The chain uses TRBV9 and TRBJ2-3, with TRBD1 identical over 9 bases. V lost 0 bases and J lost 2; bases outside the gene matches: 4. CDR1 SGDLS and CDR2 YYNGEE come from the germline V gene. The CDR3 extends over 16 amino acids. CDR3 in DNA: TGTGCCAGCAGCGTAGACGGGACAGGGACCACAGATACGCAGTATTTT. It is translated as CASSVDGTGTTDTQYF.

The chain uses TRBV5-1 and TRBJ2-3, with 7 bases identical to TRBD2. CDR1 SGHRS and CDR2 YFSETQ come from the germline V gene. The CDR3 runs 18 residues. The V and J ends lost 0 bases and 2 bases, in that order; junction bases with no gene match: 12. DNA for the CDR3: TGCGCCAGCAGCTTGGGGCCATGGGCTAGCGGAGACACAGATACGCAGTATTTT. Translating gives CASSLGPWASGDTDTQYF.

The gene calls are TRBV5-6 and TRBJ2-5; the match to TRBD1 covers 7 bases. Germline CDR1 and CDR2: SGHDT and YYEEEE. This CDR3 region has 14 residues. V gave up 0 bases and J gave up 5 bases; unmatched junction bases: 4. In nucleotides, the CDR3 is TGTGCCAGCAGCTTGGGACAGGGCTGGGAGACCCAGTACTTC. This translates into CASSLGQGWETQYF.

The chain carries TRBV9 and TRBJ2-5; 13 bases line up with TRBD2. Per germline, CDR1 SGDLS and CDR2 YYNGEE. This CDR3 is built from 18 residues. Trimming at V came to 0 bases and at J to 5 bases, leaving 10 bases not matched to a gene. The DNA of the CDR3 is TGTGCCAGCAGCGTAGGTGGACTAGCGGGAGCCGGGGGGGAGACCCAGTACTTC. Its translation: CASSVGGLAGAGGETQYF.

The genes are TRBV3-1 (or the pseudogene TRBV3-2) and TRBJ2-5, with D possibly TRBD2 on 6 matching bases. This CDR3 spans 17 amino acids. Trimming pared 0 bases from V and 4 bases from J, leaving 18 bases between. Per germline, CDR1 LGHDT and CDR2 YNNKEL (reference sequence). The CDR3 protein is CASSQDLAGWGGETQYF. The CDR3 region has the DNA TGTGCCAGCAGCCAAGATCTGGCGGGATGGGGTGGAGAGACCCAGTACTTC.

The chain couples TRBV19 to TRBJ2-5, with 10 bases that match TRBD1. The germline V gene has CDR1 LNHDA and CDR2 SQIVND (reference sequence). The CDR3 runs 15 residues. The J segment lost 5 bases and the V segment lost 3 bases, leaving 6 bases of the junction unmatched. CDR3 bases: TGTGCCAGTAGTATCGACTTGGGACAGGGGGAGACCCAGTACTTC. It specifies CASSIDLGQGETQYF. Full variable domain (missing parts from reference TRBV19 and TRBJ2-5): DGGITQSPKYLFRKEGQNVTLSCEQNLNHDAMYWYRQDPGQGLRLIYYSQIVNDFQKGDIAEGYSVSREKKESFPLTVTSAQKNPTAFYLCASSIDLGQGETQYFGPGTRLLVL.

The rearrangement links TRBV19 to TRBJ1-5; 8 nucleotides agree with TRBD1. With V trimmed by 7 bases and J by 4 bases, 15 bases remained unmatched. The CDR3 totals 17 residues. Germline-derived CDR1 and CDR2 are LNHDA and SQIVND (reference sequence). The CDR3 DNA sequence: TGTGCCAGTAATAGGGGCAGGGGGCCCACGAGGAATCAGCCCCAGCATTTT. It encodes CASNRGRGPTRNQPQHF.

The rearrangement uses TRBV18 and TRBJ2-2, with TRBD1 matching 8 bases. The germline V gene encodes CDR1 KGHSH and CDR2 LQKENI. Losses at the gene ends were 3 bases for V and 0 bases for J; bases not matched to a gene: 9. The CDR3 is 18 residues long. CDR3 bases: TGTGCCAGCTCACCGATGGGGCAGGGGGCCACGAACACCGGGGAGCTGTTTTTT. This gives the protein CASSPMGQGATNTGELFF.

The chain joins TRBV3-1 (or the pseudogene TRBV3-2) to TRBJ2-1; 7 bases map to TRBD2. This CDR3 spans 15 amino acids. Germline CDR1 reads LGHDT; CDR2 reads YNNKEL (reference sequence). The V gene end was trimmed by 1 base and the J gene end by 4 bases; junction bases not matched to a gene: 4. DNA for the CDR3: TGTGCCAGCAGCCAAGTTAGCGGGCTGTACAATGAGCAGTTCTTC. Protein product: CASSQVSGLYNEQFF.

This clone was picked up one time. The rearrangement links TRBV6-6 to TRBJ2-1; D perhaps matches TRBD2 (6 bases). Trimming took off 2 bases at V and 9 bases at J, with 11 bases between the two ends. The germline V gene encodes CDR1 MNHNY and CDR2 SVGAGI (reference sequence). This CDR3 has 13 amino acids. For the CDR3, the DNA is TGTGCCAGCAGTTACCCCCGGGAGAGTGAGCAGTTCTTC. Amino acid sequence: CASSYPRESEQFF.

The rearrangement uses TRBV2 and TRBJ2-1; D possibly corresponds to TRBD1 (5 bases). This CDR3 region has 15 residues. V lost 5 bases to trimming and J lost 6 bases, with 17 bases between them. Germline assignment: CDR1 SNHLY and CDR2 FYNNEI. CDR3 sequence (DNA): TGTGCCAGCAGTATGTTCAGGGCCTTGGGCAATGAGCAGTTCTTC. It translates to CASSMFRALGNEQFF.

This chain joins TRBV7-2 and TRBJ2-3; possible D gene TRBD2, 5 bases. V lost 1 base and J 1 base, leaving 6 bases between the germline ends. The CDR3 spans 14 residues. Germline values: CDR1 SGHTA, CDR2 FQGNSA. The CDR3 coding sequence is TGTGCCAGCAGCTTAGATAGCGGCACAGATACGCAGTATTTT. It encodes CASSLDSGTDTQYF. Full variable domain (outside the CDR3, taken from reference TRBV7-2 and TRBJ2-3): GAGVSQSPSNKVTEKGKDVELRCDPISGHTALYWYRQSLGQGLEFLIYFQGNSAPDKSGLPSDRFSAERTGGSVSTLTIQRTQQEDSAVYLCASSLDSGTDTQYFGPGTRLTVL.

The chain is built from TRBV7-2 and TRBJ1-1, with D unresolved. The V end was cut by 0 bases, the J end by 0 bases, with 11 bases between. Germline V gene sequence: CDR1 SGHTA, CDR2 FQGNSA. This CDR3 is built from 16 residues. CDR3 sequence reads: CASSLASGLMNTEAFF. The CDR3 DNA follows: TGTGCCAGCAGCTTAGCGTCGGGTTTAATGAACACTGAAGCTTTCTTT.

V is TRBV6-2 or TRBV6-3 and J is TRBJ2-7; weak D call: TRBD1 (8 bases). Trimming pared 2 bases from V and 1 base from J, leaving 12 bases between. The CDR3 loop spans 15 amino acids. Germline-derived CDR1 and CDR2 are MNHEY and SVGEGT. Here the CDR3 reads CASSYGQGGSYEQYF. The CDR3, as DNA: TGTGCCAGCAGTTACGGACAGGGAGGGTCCTACGAGCAGTACTTC.

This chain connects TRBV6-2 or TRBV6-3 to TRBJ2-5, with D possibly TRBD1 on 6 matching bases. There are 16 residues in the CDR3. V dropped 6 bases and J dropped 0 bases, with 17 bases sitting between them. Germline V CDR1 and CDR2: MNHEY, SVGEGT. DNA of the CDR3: TGTGCCAGCAGCGGCCGGGGACAATTGTACCAAGAGACCCAGTACTTC. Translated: CASSGRGQLYQETQYF.

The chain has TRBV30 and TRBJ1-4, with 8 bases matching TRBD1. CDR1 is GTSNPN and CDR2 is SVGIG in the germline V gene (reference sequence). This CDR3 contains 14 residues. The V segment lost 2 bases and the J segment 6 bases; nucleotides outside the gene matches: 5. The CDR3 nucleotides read TGTGCCTGGAGTTTGGACAGGGTGGATGAAAAACTGTTTTTT. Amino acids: CAWSLDRVDEKLFF.

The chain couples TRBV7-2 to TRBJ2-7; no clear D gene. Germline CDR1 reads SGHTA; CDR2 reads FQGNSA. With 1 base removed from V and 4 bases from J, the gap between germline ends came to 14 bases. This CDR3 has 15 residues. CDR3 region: CASSLGSRFDYEQYF. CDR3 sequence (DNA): TGTGCCAGCAGCTTAGGGTCCAGGTTTGATTACGAGCAGTACTTC.

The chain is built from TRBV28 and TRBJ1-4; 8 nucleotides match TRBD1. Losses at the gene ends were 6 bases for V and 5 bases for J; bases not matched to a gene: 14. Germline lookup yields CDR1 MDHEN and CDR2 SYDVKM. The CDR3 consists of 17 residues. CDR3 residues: CASSPPGQGMVNEKLFF. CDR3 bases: TGTGCCAGCAGCCCCCCCGGACAGGGTATGGTGAATGAAAAACTGTTTTTT.

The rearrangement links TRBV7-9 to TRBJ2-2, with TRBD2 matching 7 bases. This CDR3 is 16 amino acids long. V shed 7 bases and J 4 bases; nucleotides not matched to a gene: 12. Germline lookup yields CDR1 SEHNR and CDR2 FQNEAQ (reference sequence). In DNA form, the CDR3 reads TGTGCCAGCACCCTGGGCGCGGCTAGCGGCACCGGGGAGCTGTTTTTT. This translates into CASTLGAASGTGELFF.

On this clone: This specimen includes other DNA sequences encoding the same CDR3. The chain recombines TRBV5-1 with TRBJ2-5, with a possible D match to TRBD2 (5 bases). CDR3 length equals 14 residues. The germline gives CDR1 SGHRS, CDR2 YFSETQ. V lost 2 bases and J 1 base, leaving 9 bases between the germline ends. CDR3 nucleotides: TGCGCCAGCAGCTTAAGCGGAGGCCAAGAGACCCAGTACTTC. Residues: CASSLSGGQETQYF.

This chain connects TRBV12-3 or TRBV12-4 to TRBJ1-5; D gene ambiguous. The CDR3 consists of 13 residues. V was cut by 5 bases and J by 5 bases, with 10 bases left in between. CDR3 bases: TGTGCCAGCAGTCCTGACATCTATCAGCCCCAGCATTTT. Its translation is CASSPDIYQPQHF.

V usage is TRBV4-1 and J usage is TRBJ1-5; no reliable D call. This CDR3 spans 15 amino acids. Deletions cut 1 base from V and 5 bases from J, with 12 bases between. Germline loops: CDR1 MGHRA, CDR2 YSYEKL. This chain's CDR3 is CASSQGLAADQPQHF. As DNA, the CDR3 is TGCGCCAGCAGCCAAGGCCTAGCGGCAGATCAGCCCCAGCATTTT.